This is a list of T cell receptor beta chains from one sample in a study of identical twins. MiXCR, run by TCRdb on the 5' RACE reads, gives a single entry per CDR3 protein. The table lists about 470,000 distinct CDR3 sequences, 24% of them singletons. These sequences were also reported in another study, on T cells expressing NK-cell markers.

Sequencing was carried out using CD4+ T cells sorted from blood. The receptors stem from a woman between 18 and 29 years old in good health. CDR3s include the opening cysteine and the closing phenylalanine or tryptophan. A D gene is named only where the DNA matches it firmly. Only part of the rows carry a size: once, few, many, or a class if the clone is expanded.

j_gene,len,v_gene,d_gene,abundance,CDR3aa,CDR3nt
TRBJ1-2,16,TRBV27,TRBD1,NA,CASSLGRGRRNYGYTF,TGTGCCAGCAGTTTGGGGAGGGGGCGGCGTAACTATGGCTACACCTTC
TRBJ1-3,17,TRBV5-1,NA,few,CASSLAGQGFSGNTIYF,TGCGCCAGCAGCTTGGCTGGCCAGGGCTTCTCTGGAAACACCATATATTTT
TRBJ2-3,16,TRBV5-1,TRBD2,few,CASSLVGTSGLDTQYF,TGCGCCAGCAGCTTGGTCGGGACTAGCGGCCTGGATACGCAGTATTTT
TRBJ1-2,14,TRBV4-3,NA,NA,CASSQDLGGYGYTF,TGCGCCAGCAGCCAAGATCTGGGGGGCTATGGCTACACCTTC
TRBJ1-1,12,TRBV29-1,NA,few,CSVGQGSTEAFF,TGCAGCGTTGGGCAGGGGAGCACTGAAGCTTTCTTT
TRBJ1-1,10,TRBV30,NA,NA,CAWAGSEAFF,TGTGCCTGGGCGGGGTCTGAAGCTTTCTTT
TRBJ2-1,14,TRBV27,NA,few,CASSSRNSYNEQFF,TGTGCCAGCAGTTCGCGGAACTCCTACAATGAGCAGTTCTTC
TRBJ1-1,17,TRBV12-3/TRBV12-4,TRBD1,few,CASSFSIGTAGDTEAFF,TGTGCCAGCAGTTTCTCGATAGGGACAGCTGGGGACACTGAAGCTTTCTTT
TRBJ2-5,19,TRBV5-1,TRBD2,NA,CASSSQPGLAGGLRETQYF,TGCGCCAGCAGCTCCCAGCCGGGACTAGCGGGGGGGCTTCGAGAGACCCAGTACTTC
TRBJ1-4,14,TRBV5-5,NA,few,CASSLVGGLEKLFF,TGTGCCAGCAGCTTGGTGGGGGGGCTGGAAAAACTGTTTTTT
TRBJ2-3,13,TRBV5-1,NA,few,CASSLGDGNTQYF,TGCGCCAGCAGCTTGGGGGACGGCAATACGCAGTATTTT
TRBJ1-2,14,TRBV10-2,NA,few,CASSERQGAYGYTF,TGCGCCAGCAGTGAGAGGCAGGGAGCCTATGGCTACACCTTC
TRBJ2-4,16,TRBV7-9,NA,NA,CASSWIRGLAKNIQYF,TGTGCCAGCAGCTGGATTCGCGGGTTAGCCAAAAACATTCAGTACTTC
TRBJ2-3,16,TRBV7-6,TRBD2,few,CASSLVATSGTDTQYF,TGTGCCAGCAGCTTAGTCGCCACTAGCGGCACAGATACGCAGTATTTT
TRBJ2-1,13,TRBV5-1,NA,NA,CASTRLASNEQFF,TGCGCCAGCACCAGACTCGCCAGCAATGAGCAGTTCTTC
TRBJ2-7,13,TRBV29-1,NA,few,CSVEGGGSYEQYF,TGCAGCGTTGAAGGTGGGGGCTCCTACGAGCAGTACTTC
TRBJ1-1,15,TRBV20-1,TRBD1,few,CSAWREGASIGEAFF,TGCAGTGCTTGGCGGGAGGGGGCTTCTATAGGTGAAGCTTTCTTT
TRBJ2-7,14,TRBV20-1,NA,NA,CSARSPDSPYEQYF,TGCAGTGCTAGATCTCCCGACAGTCCCTACGAGCAGTACTTC